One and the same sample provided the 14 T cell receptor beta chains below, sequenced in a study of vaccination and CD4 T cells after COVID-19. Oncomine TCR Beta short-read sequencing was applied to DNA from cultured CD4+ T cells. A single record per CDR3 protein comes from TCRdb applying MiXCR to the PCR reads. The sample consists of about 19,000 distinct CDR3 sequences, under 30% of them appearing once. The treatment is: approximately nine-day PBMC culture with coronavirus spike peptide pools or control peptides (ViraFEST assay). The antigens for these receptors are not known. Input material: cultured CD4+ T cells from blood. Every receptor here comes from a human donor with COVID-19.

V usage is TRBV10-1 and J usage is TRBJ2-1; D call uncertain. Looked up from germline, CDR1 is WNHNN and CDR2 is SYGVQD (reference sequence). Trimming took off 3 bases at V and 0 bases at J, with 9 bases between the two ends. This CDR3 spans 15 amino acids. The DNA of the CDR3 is TGCGCCAGCAGTGACCGAAAGAGCTCCTACAATGAGCAGTTCTTC. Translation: CASSDRKSSYNEQFF.

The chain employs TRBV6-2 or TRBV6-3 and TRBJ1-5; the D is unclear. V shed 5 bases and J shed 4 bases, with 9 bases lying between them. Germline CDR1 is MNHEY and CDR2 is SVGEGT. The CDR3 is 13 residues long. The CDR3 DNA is TGTGCCAGCAGTGTAAAGGAGAATCAGCCCCAGCATTTT. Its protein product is CASSVKENQPQHF.

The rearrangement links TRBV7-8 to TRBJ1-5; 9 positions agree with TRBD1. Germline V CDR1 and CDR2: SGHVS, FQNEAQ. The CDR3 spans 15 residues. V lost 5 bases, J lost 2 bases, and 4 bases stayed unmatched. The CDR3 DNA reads TGTGCCAGCAGCCCCCGGGACAGGGGCAATCAGCCCCAGCATTTT. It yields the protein CASSPRDRGNQPQHF.

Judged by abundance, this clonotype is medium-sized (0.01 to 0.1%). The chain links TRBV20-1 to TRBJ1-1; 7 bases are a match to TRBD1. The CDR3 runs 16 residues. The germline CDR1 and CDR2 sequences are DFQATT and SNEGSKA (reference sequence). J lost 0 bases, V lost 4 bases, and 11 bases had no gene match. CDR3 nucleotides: TGCAGTGCTACAAGGGACAGTGCTACAATGAACACTGAAGCTTTCTTT. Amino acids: CSATRDSATMNTEAFF.

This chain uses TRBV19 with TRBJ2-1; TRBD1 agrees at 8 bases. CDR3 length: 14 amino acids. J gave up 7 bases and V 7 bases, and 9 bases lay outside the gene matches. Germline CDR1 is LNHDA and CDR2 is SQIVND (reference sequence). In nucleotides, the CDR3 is TGTGCCAGTAAACGGACAGGGAGAGAGAATGAGCAGTTCTTC. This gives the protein CASKRTGRENEQFF.

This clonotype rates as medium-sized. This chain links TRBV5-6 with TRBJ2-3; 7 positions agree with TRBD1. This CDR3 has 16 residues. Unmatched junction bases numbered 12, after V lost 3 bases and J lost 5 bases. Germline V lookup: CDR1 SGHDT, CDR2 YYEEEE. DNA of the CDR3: TGTGCCAGCAGCTCCACACCGACAGGGTTGGAAGATACGCAGTATTTT. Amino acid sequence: CASSSTPTGLEDTQYF.

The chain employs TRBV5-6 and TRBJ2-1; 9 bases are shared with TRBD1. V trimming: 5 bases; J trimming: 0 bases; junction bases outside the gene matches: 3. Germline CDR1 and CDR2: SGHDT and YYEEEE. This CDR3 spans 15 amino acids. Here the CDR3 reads CASRDRGSSYNEQFF. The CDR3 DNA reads TGTGCCAGCAGAGACAGGGGGAGCTCCTACAATGAGCAGTTCTTC.

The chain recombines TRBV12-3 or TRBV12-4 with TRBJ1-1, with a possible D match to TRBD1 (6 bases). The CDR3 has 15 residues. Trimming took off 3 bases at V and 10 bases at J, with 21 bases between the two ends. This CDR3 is CASSFGWGPHSRAFF. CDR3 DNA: TGTGCCAGCAGTTTTGGGTGGGGGCCACATTCTCGAGCTTTCTTT.

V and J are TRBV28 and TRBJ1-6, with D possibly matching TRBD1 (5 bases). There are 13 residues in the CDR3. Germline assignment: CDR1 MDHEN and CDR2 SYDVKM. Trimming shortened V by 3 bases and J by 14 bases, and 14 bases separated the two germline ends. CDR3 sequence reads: CASSLAAGIALHF. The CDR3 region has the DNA TGTGCCAGCAGTTTGGCTGCAGGGATAGCCCTCCACTTT.

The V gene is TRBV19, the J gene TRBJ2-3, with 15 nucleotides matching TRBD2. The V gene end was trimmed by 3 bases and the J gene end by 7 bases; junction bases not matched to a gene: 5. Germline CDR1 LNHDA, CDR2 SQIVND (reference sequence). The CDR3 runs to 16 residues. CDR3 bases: TGTGCCAGTAGTATCTTGGGACTAGCGGGGGGAAATACGCAGTATTTT. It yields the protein CASSILGLAGGNTQYF.

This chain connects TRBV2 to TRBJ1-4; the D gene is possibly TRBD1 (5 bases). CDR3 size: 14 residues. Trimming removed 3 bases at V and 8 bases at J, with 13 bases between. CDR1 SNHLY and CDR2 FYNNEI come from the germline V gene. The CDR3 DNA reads TGTGCCAGCAGTGATCGCAGGGAGGACGAAAAACTGTTTTTT. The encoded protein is CASSDRREDEKLFF.

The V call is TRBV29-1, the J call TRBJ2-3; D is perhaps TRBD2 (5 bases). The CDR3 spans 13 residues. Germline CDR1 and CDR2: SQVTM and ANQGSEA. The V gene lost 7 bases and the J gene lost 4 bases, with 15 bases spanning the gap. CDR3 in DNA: TGCAGCGGACGACACGGGCGGGCAGATACGCAGTATTTT. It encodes CSGRHGRADTQYF.

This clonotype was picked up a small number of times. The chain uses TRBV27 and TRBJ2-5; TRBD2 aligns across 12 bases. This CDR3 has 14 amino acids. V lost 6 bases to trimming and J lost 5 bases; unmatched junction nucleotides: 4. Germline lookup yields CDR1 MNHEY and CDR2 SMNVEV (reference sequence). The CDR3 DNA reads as TGTGCCAGCAGGCGGACTAGCGGGGTTGAGACCCAGTACTTC. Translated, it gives CASRRTSGVETQYF.

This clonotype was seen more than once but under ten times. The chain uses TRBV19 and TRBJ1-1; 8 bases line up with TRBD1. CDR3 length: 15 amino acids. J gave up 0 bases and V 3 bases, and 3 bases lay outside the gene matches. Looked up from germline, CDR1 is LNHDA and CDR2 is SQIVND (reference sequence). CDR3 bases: TGTGCCAGTAGTATCCGGGACAGGTTGAACACTGAAGCTTTCTTT. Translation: CASSIRDRLNTEAFF.